This record looks at one TCR beta chain sequence and its context. Sequenced by immunoSEQ multiplex PCR; TCRdb stores in-frame clones only, minus some. The sample holds some 700,000 clones, about nine tenths seen once. These data belong to a study of shared clonotypes between healthy human individuals. The CDR3 sequence is 15 residues long. Germline trimming cut 1 base from V and 7 bases from J; bases unmatched to any gene: 2. CDR1 and CDR2 (germline): LGHNA, YNFKEQ. J is TRBJ2-1 and V is TRBV4-2, with 12 bases lining up with TRBD2. The receptor was isolated from a man in his late teens or twenties in good health. Some clones in this sample may be carry-over from other donors' samples. The sequenced sample was memory CD8+ T cells from PBMCs. As for subset: CD45RO+ cells pooled with CCR7-negative TemRA cells. This chain's CDR3 is CASSQGLAGENEQFF. The CDR3 DNA reads TGTGCCAGCAGCCAAGGACTAGCGGGGGAAAATGAGCAGTTCTTC.